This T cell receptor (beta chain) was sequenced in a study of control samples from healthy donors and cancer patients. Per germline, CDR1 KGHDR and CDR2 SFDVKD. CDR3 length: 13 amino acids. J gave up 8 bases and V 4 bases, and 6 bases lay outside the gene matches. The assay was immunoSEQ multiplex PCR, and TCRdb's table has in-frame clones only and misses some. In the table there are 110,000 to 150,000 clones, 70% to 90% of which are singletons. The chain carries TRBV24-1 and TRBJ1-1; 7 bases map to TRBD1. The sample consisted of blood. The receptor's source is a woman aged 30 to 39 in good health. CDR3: CATSERDSPEAFF. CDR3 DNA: TGTGCCACCAGTGAAAGGGACAGTCCCGAAGCTTTCTTT.